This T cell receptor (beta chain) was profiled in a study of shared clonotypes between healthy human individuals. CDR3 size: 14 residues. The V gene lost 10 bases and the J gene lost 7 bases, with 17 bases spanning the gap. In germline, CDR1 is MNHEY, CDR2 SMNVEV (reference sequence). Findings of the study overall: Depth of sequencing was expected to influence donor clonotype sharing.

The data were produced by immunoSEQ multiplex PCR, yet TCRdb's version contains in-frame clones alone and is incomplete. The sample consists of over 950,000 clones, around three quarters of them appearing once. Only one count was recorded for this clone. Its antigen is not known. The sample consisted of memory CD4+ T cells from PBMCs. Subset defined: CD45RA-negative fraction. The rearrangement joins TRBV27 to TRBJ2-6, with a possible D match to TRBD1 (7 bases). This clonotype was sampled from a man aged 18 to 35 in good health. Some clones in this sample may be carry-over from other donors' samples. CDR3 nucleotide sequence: TGTGCCACCGCTACAGGGGAGGAAGCCAACGTCCTGACTTTC. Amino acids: CATATGEEANVLTF.